These 26 T cell receptor beta chains share one sample of origin, sequenced in a study of cytomegalovirus exposure and HLA in healthy donors. PCR amplification relied on 60 Vbeta primers (plus 13 Jbeta primers). Produced via immunoSEQ multiplex PCR; TCRdb's table is partial and in-frame only. The sample consists of about 120,000 clones, 65% to 80% of them appearing once. Sequenced input: PBMCs. The receptors originated from a woman between 35 and 50 years old in good health and CMV-seropositive.

This clone appeared a few times. At the DNA level, this CDR3 is encoded by other sequences in the same sample as well. The rearrangement uses TRBV4-3 and TRBJ1-1; D uncertain. The V and J ends lost 1 base and 1 base respectively, with 4 bases between them. This CDR3 comprises 13 residues. Germline V gene data show CDR1 as LGHNA and CDR2 as YSLEER. The CDR3 loop is CASSQAGNTEAFF. Written as DNA, the CDR3 is TGCGCCAGCAGCCAAGCGGGGAACACTGAAGCTTTCTTT.

V is TRBV11-1 and J is TRBJ2-7; 13 nucleotides agree with TRBD2. Germline V gene lookup returns CDR1 SGHAT and CDR2 FQDESV (reference sequence). Trimming removed 5 bases from V and 4 bases from J; junction bases left unmatched: 11. The CDR3 runs 17 residues. Here the CDR3 DNA reads TGTGCCAGCAGCGCGGGACTAGCGGGATCCGCTCAGTACGAGCAGTACTTC. Translating it yields CASSAGLAGSAQYEQYF.

This chain uses TRBV2 with TRBJ1-2; 7 bases line up with TRBD1. Trimming took 4 bases from V and 7 from J; bases not matched to a gene: 3. CDR1 and CDR2 (germline): SNHLY, FYNNEI. This CDR3 region has 12 residues. As DNA, the CDR3 is TGTGCCAGCAGTGGACAGGGAGGTGGCTACACCTTC. Protein product: CASSGQGGGYTF. Based on the CDR3 plus reference TRBV2 and TRBJ1-2, the full variable domain is EPEVTQTPSHQVTQMGQEVILRCVPISNHLYFYWYRQILGQKVEFLVSFYNNEISEKSEIFDDQFSVERPDGSNFTLKIRSTKLEDSAMYFCASSGQGGGYTFGSGTRLTVV.

The chain couples TRBV4-3 to TRBJ2-7; 11 nucleotides line up with TRBD1. The germline CDR1 and CDR2 sequences are LGHNA and YSLEER. CDR3 length: 17 residues. Trimming took 3 bases from V and 1 from J; bases not matched to a gene: 8. For the CDR3, the DNA is TGCGCCAGCAGCCAGAGCGTGGGACAGGGGGAGTCCTACGAGCAGTACTTC. It encodes CASSQSVGQGESYEQYF.

The gene calls are TRBV5-1 and TRBJ1-4; TRBD1 agrees at 12 bases. The germline V gene encodes CDR1 SGHRS and CDR2 YFSETQ. V was clipped by 4 bases and J by 3 bases; unmatched bases: 10. The CDR3 contains 18 residues. CDR3 residues: CASSRGTGGSVSNEKLFF. CDR3 coding DNA: TGCGCCAGCAGCCGGGGGACAGGGGGCAGCGTTTCTAATGAAAAACTGTTTTTT.

This chain links TRBV9 with TRBJ2-1; TRBD2 matches 7 bases. There are 13 residues in the CDR3. V lost 4 bases, J lost 8 bases, and 6 bases stayed unmatched. The germline CDR1 and CDR2 sequences are SGDLS and YYNGEE. The CDR3, as DNA: TGTGCCAGCAGCCAAGCGGGAAGGTATGAGCAGTTCTTC. Residues: CASSQAGRYEQFF.

The V gene is TRBV6-7, the J gene TRBJ2-3; D is unclear. TRBV6-7 is noted as an ORF with a role that remains uncertain. Deletions cut 2 bases from V and 2 bases from J, with 23 bases between. This CDR3 region has 19 residues. The CDR3 protein is CASSYTLSVRQRNTDTQYF. The CDR3 region has the DNA TGTGCCAGCAGTTACACCCTCAGCGTACGCCAGAGAAACACAGATACGCAGTATTTT.

The rearrangement uses TRBV5-1 and TRBJ2-7, with D possibly being TRBD2 (6 bases). Trimming shortened V by 2 bases and J by 5 bases, and 17 bases separated the two germline ends. The CDR3 is 15 residues long. The germline V gene has CDR1 SGHRS and CDR2 YFSETQ. DNA for the CDR3: TGCGCCAGCAGCTTAGCTAGTGGGGGGTCCGACGAGCAGTACTTC. This translates into CASSLASGGSDEQYF.

The CDR3 DNA reads as TGTGCTAGTGGTGCCTCCGGGACTAATGAGCAGTTCTTC. Translating it yields CASGASGTNEQFF. The chain combines TRBV12-5 with TRBJ2-1; a possible D gene is TRBD2 (6 bases). The V and J ends lost 5 bases and 7 bases respectively, with 12 bases between them. The germline gives CDR1 LGHNT, CDR2 FRNRAP. The CDR3 sequence is 13 residues long. Drawing the rest from reference TRBV12-5 and TRBJ2-1, the complete variable domain is DARVTQTPRHKVTEMGQEVTMRCQPILGHNTVFWYRQTMMQGLELLAYFRNRAPLDDSGMPKDRFSAEMPDATLATLKIQPSEPRDSAVYFCASGASGTNEQFFGPGTRLTVL.

With regard to this clone: One junction end does not reproduce the germline sequence, and a read error may be involved. The chain combines TRBV7-2 with TRBJ2-1; D is unclear. Germline V gene sequence: CDR1 SGHTA, CDR2 FQGNSA. There are 12 residues in the CDR3. The CDR3, as DNA: TGTGCCAGCAGCTTAGAAGTCTATGAACAGTTCTTC. Protein product: CASSLEVYEQFF. The full variable domain, in which reference TRBV7-2 and TRBJ2-1 provide the parts outside the CDR3, is GAGVSQSPSNKVTEKGKDVELRCDPISGHTALYWYRQSLGQGLEFLIYFQGNSAPDKSGLPSDRFSAERTGGSVSTLTIQRTQQEDSAVYLCASSLEVYEQFFGPGTRLTVL.

The rearrangement uses TRBV7-9 and TRBJ1-6; TRBD1 matches 7 bases. Germline lookup yields CDR1 SEHNR and CDR2 FQNEAQ (reference sequence). The ends lost 4 bases at V and 7 bases at J; junction bases unmatched: 4. This CDR3 comprises 14 residues. The CDR3 nucleotides are TGTGCCAGCAGCTCGACAGGGAGAAATTCACCCCTCCACTTT. The encoded protein is CASSSTGRNSPLHF.

This clone was seen only a few times. This chain connects TRBV15 to TRBJ2-5; D may be TRBD2 (5 bases). The last part of the DNA fits TRBJ2-7 better; the J call may be wrong. The CDR3 has 16 residues. The germline gives CDR1 LNHNV, CDR2 YYDKDF (reference sequence). The CDR3 DNA sequence: TGTGCCACCAGCAGAGATCCCCGGGGAATCGCTTTCGAGCAGTACTTC. The encoded protein is CATSRDPRGIAFEQYF.

The chain joins TRBV9 to TRBJ1-2, with 10 nucleotides matching TRBD1. V shed 3 bases and J 2 bases; nucleotides not matched to a gene: 4. CDR3 length: 15 residues. Germline lookup yields CDR1 SGDLS and CDR2 YYNGEE. CDR3 sequence: CASSGTGGGNYGYTF. The CDR3 region has the DNA TGTGCCAGCAGCGGGACAGGGGGTGGGAACTATGGCTACACCTTC. Full variable domain (remainder filled in from reference TRBV9 and TRBJ1-2): DSGVTQTPKHLITATGQRVTLRCSPRSGDLSVYWYQQSLDQGLQFLIQYYNGEERAKGNILERFSAQQFPDLHSELNLSSLELGDSALYFCASSGTGGGNYGYTFGSGTRLTVV.

V gene TRBV5-1 combines with J gene TRBJ1-1; D remains ambiguous. The CDR3 length is 13 residues. CDR1 and CDR2 from the germline V gene are SGHRS and YFSETQ. Between the trimmed V and J ends, which lost 4 bases and 4 bases, there was a span of 11 bases. The CDR3 region has the DNA TGCGCCAGCAGCCCAGAGCGGGGCACTGAAGCTTTCTTT. Translated, it gives CASSPERGTEAFF.

This chain links TRBV9 with TRBJ2-7; possible D gene TRBD1, 5 bases. Germline V gene sequence: CDR1 SGDLS, CDR2 YYNGEE. Trimming removed 3 bases at V and 3 bases at J, with 19 bases between. The CDR3 length is 16 residues. DNA of the CDR3: TGTGCCAGCAGCGCCAATACGGCCACAGGCATCTACGAGCAGTACTTC. Translating it yields CASSANTATGIYEQYF.

The chain has TRBV7-2 and TRBJ2-7, with TRBD1 matching 10 bases. The CDR3 sequence is 16 residues long. V dropped 0 bases and J dropped 1; count of bases not matched to a gene: 3. Germline V lookup: CDR1 SGHTA, CDR2 FQGNSA. The CDR3 here is CASSLAGTGESYEQYF. CDR3 coding DNA: TGTGCCAGCAGCTTAGCTGGGACAGGGGAGTCCTACGAGCAGTACTTC.

The chain couples TRBV7-2 to TRBJ1-2; 8 bases fit TRBD1. This CDR3 region has 15 residues. Trimming removed 7 bases from V and 4 bases from J; junction bases left unmatched: 11. The germline V gene has CDR1 SGHTA and CDR2 FQGNSA. CDR3 residues: CASTLGQGSGYGYTF. The CDR3 nucleotides read TGTGCCAGCACCCTAGGACAGGGTTCGGGCTATGGCTACACCTTC.

This sequence joins TRBV6-5 and TRBJ2-2; D is undetermined. The V and J ends lost 6 bases and 3 bases respectively, with 5 bases between them. CDR3 length: 12 amino acids. From germline, CDR1 is MNHEY and CDR2 SVGAGI. In nucleotides, the CDR3 is TGTGCCAGCAGGGTAGACACCGGGGAGCTGTTTTTT. This encodes CASRVDTGELFF.

The V call is TRBV4-1, the J call TRBJ1-3; D not certain. The germline V and J ends were trimmed by 3 bases and 0 bases, with 12 bases remaining between them. The length of the CDR3 is 16 residues. CDR1 MGHRA and CDR2 YSYEKL come from the germline V gene. In DNA, the CDR3 is TGCGCCAGCAGCCAGCGGGAGGGTCTCTCTGGAAACACCATATATTTT. Protein: CASSQREGLSGNTIYF.

This clone was seen a single time. J is TRBJ2-2 and V is TRBV15, with 7 positions matching TRBD1. The CDR3 spans 16 residues. V dropped 2 bases and J dropped 5; count of bases not matched to a gene: 8. Germline V gene lookup returns CDR1 LNHNV and CDR2 YYDKDF (reference sequence). The CDR3, as DNA: TGTGCCACCAGCAGACATACGACAGGGCTAACCGGGGAGCTGTTTTTT. This encodes CATSRHTTGLTGELFF.

The genes are TRBV7-9 and TRBJ2-5; no firm D call. The V and J ends lost 1 base and 2 bases respectively, with 8 bases between them. Germline CDR1 and CDR2: SEHNR and FQNEAQ (reference sequence). The CDR3 totals 14 residues. The CDR3 DNA sequence: TGTGCCAGCAGCTTAGGTGGCGGTCAAGAGACCCAGTACTTC. Its protein product is CASSLGGGQETQYF.

V and J are TRBV19 and TRBJ2-5, with D hard to call. V was cut by 7 bases and J by 3 bases, with 18 bases left in between. The CDR3 totals 15 residues. The germline V gene has CDR1 LNHDA and CDR2 SQIVND (reference sequence). CDR3 sequence reads: CASTPYGRGEETQYF. The CDR3 nucleotides read TGTGCCAGTACCCCCTACGGTCGAGGAGAAGAGACCCAGTACTTC.

This sequence joins TRBV11-2 and TRBJ1-6; TRBD1 matches at 8 bases. The V segment lost 0 bases and the J segment 4 bases; nucleotides outside the gene matches: 5. Germline CDR1 is SGHAT and CDR2 is FQNNGV. The CDR3 length is 17 residues. The CDR3 is CASSLERQGTYNSPLHF. The DNA for the CDR3 is TGTGCCAGCAGCTTAGAACGACAGGGGACATATAATTCACCCCTCCACTTT.

This clone was recorded once. CDR3 protein: CAWGTFAMKAFF. CDR3 DNA sequence: TGTGCCTGGGGGACATTTGCGATGAAAGCTTTCTTT. This rearrangement joins TRBV30 to TRBJ1-1; TRBD1 might be the D (6 bases). Germline CDR1 reads GTSNPN; CDR2 reads SVGIG (reference sequence). The V gene lost 5 bases and the J gene lost 9 bases, with 16 bases spanning the gap. The CDR3 loop spans 12 amino acids.

This clone was counted only a few times. This sequence joins TRBV18 and TRBJ1-2; the match to TRBD1 covers 12 bases. The CDR3 has 14 amino acids. V shed 3 bases and J 8 bases; nucleotides not matched to a gene: 4. Germline values: CDR1 KGHSH, CDR2 LQKENI. The DNA of the CDR3 is TGTGCCAGCTCACCCCGGGACAGGGGGCTCGGCTACACCTTC. This gives the protein CASSPRDRGLGYTF.

The V gene is TRBV7-2, the J gene TRBJ2-5, with 7 bases aligning to TRBD2. Unmatched junction bases numbered 11, after V lost 5 bases and J lost 5 bases. The length of the CDR3 is 15 residues. The V gene's germline CDR1 is SGHTA and CDR2 FQGNSA. The CDR3 loop is CASSRSLGLVETQYF. The CDR3 DNA reads as TGTGCCAGCAGCAGATCTCTTGGACTAGTTGAGACCCAGTACTTC.